This T cell receptor (beta chain) is drawn from a study of blood T cell repertoires in COVID-19. Study overall: Some COVID-19 samples were acute and others convalescent; all came from the United States, Italy and Spain. The cDNA or gDNA used as material had been derived from T cells, B-cell-depleted T cells, or PBMCs.

Sequenced by immunoSEQ multiplex PCR; TCRdb stores in-frame clones only, minus some. The sample shows about 64,000 clones, around 73% of them seen only once. Notes on this clone: The DNA is omitted, as the CDR3 cannot be located on it reliably, and the CDR3 follows TCRdb's listing.

The sequenced sample was peripheral blood. This receptor was identified in a man at least 80 years old with acute or convalescent COVID-19.

The CDR3 spells CATITIYHCNQPQHF. This chain connects TRBV11-1 to TRBJ1-5. Germline V lookup: CDR1 SGHAT, CDR2 FQDESV (reference sequence). The length of the CDR3 is 15 amino acids, counting both ends.